This TCR beta chain stems from a study of radiation and T cells in renal cell carcinoma. Sequencing was performed with immunoSEQ multiplex PCR; in TCRdb, only in-frame clones are kept and a portion is missing. Found here are 95,000 to 150,000 clones, roughly 85% of them singletons; the top ten hold around 3%. CDR3 size: 15 residues. The germline V and J ends were trimmed by 5 bases and 6 bases, with 16 bases remaining between them. Germline lookup yields CDR1 LNHDA and CDR2 SQIVND (reference sequence). Time point defined: baseline pretreatment blood. Treatment given: 15 Gy SBRT to primary tumor, nephrectomy 4 weeks later.

The genes are TRBV19 and TRBJ1-4, with a weak D call TRBD1 (6 bases). Here the sequenced sample was blood, taken from a patient whose treatment included radiotherapy and nephrectomy. The source of this sequence is a woman aged 55-75 years with renal cell carcinoma. The CDR3 region is CASSLDRGSDEKLFF. CDR3 sequence (DNA): TGTGCCAGTAGTTTGGACAGAGGGTCAGATGAAAAACTGTTTTTT.